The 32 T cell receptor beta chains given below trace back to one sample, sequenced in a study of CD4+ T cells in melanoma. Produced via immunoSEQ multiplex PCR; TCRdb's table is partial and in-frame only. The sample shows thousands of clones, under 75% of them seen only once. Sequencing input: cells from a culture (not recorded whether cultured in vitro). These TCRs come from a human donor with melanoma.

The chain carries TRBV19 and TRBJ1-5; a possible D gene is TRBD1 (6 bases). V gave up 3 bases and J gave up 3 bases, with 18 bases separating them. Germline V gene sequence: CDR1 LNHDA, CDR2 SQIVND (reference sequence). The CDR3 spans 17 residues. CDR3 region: CASSIGLRRDTNQPQHF. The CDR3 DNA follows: TGTGCCAGTAGTATTGGACTCAGGAGGGACACCAATCAGCCCCAGCATTTT.

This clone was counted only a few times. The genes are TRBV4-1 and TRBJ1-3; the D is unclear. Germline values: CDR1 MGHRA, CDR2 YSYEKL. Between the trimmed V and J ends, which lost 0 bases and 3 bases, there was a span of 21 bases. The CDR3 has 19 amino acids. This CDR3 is CASSQDSLRGRRLGNTIYF. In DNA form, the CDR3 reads TGCGCCAGCAGCCAAGACTCGTTGCGAGGCAGGCGACTTGGAAACACCATATATTTT.

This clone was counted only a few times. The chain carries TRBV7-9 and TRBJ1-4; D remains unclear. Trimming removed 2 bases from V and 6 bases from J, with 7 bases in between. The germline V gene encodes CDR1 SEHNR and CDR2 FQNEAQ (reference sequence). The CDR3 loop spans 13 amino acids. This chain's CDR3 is CASSLWVDEKLFF. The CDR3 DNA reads TGTGCCAGCAGCTTATGGGTGGATGAAAAACTGTTTTTT.

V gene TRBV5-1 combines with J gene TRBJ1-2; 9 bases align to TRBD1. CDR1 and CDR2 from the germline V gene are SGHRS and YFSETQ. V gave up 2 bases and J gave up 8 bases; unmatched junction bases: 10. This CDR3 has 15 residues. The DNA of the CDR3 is TGCGCCAGCAGCTTCAACCCCGGGACAGGGTACGGCTACACCTTC. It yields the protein CASSFNPGTGYGYTF. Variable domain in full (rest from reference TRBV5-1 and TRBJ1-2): KAGVTQTPRYLIKTRGQQVTLSCSPISGHRSVSWYQQTPGQGLQFLFEYFSETQRNKGNFPGRFSGRQFSNSRSEMNVSTLELGDSALYLCASSFNPGTGYGYTFGSGTRLTVV.

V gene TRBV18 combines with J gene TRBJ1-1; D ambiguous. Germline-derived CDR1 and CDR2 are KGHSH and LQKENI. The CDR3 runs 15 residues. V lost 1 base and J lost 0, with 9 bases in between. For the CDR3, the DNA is TGTGCCAGCTCACCACTCGGTCGTATGAACACTGAAGCTTTCTTT. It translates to CASSPLGRMNTEAFF.

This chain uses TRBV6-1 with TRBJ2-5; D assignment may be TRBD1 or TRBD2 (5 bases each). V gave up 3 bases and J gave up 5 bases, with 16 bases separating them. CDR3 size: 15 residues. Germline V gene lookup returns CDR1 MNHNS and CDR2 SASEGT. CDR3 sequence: CASSEWGSFTETQYF. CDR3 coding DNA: TGTGCCAGCAGTGAGTGGGGGTCTTTTACGGAGACCCAGTACTTC.

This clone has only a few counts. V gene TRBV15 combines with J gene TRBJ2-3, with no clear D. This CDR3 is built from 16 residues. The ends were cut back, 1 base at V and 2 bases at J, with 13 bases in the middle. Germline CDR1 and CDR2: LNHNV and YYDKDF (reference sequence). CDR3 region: CATSRGDPLVTDTQYF. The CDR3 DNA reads TGTGCCACCAGCAGAGGCGATCCCTTAGTCACAGATACGCAGTATTTT.

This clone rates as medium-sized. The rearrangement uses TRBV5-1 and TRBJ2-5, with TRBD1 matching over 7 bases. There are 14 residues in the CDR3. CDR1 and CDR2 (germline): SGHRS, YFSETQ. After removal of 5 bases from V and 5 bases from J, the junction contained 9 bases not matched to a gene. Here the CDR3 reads CASRQGGPRETQYF. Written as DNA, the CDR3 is TGCGCCAGCAGGCAAGGGGGCCCCAGGGAGACCCAGTACTTC.

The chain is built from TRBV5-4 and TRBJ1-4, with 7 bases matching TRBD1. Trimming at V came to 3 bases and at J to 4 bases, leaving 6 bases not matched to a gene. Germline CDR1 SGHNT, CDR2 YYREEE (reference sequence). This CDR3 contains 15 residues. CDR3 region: CASSSKDRFNEKLFF. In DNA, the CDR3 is TGTGCCAGCAGCTCAAAGGACAGGTTTAATGAAAAACTGTTTTTT.

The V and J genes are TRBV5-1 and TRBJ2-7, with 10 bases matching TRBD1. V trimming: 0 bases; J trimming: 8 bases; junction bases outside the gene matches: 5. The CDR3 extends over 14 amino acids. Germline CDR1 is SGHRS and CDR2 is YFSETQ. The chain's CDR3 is CASSLVAGQGKQYF. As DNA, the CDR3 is TGCGCCAGCAGCTTGGTCGCGGGACAGGGGAAGCAGTACTTC. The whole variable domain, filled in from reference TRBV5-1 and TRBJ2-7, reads KAGVTQTPRYLIKTRGQQVTLSCSPISGHRSVSWYQQTPGQGLQFLFEYFSETQRNKGNFPGRFSGRQFSNSRSEMNVSTLELGDSALYLCASSLVAGQGKQYFGPGTRLTVT.

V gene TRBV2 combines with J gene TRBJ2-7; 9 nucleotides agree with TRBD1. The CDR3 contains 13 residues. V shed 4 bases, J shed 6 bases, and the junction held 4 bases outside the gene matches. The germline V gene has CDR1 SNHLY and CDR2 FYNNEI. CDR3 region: CASSGTGAVEQYF. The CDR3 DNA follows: TGTGCCAGCAGTGGGACAGGGGCGGTCGAGCAGTACTTC.

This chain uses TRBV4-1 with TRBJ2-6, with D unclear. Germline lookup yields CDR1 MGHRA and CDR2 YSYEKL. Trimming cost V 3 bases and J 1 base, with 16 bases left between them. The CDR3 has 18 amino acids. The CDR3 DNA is TGCGCCAGCAGCCATGAACTTTTTATGGTATCTGGGGCCAACGTCCTGACTTTC. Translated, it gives CASSHELFMVSGANVLTF.

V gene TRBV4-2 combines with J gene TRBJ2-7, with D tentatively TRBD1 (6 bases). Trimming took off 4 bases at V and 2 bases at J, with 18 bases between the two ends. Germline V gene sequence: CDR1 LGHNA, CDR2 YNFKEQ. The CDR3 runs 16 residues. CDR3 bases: TGTGCCAGCAGCCTCGTAATCGGGACACCGACCTACGAGCAGTACTTC. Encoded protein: CASSLVIGTPTYEQYF.

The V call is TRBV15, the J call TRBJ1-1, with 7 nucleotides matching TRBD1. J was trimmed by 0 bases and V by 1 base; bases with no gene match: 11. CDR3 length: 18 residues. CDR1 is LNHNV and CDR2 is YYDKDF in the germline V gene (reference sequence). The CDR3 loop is CATSRGGLLGQMNTEAFF. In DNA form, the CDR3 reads TGTGCCACCAGCAGAGGTGGGCTGTTGGGACAGATGAACACTGAAGCTTTCTTT.

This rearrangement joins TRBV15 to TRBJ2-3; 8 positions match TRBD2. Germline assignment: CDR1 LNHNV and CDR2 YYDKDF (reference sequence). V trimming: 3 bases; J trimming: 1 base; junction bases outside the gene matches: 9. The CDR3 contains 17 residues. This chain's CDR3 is CATSRAGGAGGTDTQYF. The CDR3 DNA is TGTGCCACCAGCAGGGCCGGCGGAGCGGGGGGCACAGATACGCAGTATTTT.

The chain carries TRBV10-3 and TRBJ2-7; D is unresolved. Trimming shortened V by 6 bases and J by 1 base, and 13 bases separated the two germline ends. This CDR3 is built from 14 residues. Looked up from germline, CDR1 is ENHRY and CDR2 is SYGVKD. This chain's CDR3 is CAISQQIRSYEQYF. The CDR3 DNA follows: TGTGCCATCAGCCAACAGATTCGTTCCTACGAGCAGTACTTC.

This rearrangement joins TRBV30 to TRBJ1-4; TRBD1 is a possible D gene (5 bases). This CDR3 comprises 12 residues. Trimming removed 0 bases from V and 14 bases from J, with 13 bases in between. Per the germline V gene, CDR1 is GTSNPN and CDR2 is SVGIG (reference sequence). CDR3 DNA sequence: TGTGCCTGGAGTGTTTTTCGAGGGGATCTGTTTTTT. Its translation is CAWSVFRGDLFF.

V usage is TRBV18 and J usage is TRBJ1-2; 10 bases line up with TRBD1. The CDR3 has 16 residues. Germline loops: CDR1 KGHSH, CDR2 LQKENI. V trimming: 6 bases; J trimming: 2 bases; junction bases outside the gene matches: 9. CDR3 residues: CASSSGTGDLNYGYTF. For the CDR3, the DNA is TGTGCCAGCTCTTCCGGGACAGGGGACTTGAACTATGGCTACACCTTC.

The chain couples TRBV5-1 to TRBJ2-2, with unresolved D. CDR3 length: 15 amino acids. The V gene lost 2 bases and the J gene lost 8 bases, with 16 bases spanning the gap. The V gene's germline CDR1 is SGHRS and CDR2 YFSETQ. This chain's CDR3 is CASSFYPSIMGELFF. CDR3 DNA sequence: TGCGCCAGCAGCTTCTATCCCTCTATAATGGGGGAGCTGTTTTTT.

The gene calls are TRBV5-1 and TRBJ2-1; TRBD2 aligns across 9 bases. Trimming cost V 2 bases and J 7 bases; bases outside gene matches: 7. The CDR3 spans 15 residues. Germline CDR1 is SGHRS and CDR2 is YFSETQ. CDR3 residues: CASSLTGAGGNEQFF. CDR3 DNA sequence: TGCGCCAGCAGCTTAACCGGGGCGGGGGGGAATGAGCAGTTCTTC.

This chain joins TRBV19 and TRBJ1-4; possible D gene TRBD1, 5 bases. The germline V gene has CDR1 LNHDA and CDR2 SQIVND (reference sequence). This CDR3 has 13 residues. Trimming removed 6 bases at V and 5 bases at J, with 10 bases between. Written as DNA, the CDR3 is TGTGCCAGTAGGGAGACAGAGAATGAAAAACTGTTTTTT. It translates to CASRETENEKLFF. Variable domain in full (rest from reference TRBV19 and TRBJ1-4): DGGITQSPKYLFRKEGQNVTLSCEQNLNHDAMYWYRQDPGQGLRLIYYSQIVNDFQKGDIAEGYSVSREKKESFPLTVTSAQKNPTAFYLCASRETENEKLFFGSGTQLSVL.

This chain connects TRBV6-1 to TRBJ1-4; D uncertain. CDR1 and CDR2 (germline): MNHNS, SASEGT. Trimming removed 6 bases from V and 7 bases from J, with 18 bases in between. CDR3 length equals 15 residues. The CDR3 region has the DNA TGTGCCAGCAGCCTATCCGTTCGTTCTGCTGAAAAACTGTTTTTT. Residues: CASSLSVRSAEKLFF.

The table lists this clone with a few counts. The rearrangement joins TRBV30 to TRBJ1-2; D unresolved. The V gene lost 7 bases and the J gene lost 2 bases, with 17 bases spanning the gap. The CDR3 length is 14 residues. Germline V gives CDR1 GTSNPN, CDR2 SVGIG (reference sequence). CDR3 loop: CASRKAGGNYGYTF. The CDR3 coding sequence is TGTGCCTCTCGCAAAGCAGGAGGAAACTATGGCTACACCTTC.

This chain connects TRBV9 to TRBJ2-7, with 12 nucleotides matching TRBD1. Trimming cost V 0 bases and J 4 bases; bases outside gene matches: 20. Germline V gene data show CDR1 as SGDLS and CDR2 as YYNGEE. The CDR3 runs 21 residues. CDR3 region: CASSVEGSRDRGPFGVYEQYF. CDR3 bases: TGTGCCAGCAGCGTAGAAGGGTCCCGGGACAGGGGGCCGTTTGGCGTGTACGAGCAGTACTTC.

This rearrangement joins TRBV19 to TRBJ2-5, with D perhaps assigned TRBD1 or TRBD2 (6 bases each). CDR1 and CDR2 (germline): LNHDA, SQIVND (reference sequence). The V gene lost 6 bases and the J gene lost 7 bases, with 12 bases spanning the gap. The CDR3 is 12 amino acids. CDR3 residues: CASSGGSPTQYF. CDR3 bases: TGTGCCAGTAGCGGGGGCTCACCGACCCAGTACTTC. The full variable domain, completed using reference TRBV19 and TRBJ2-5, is DGGITQSPKYLFRKEGQNVTLSCEQNLNHDAMYWYRQDPGQGLRLIYYSQIVNDFQKGDIAEGYSVSREKKESFPLTVTSAQKNPTAFYLCASSGGSPTQYFGPGTRLLVL.

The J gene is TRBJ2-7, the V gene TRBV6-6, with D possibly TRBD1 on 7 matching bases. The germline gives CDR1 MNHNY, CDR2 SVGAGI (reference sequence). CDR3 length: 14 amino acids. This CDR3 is CASSYSAGQLYAPV. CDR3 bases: TGTGCCAGCAGTTACTCCGCGGGACAGCTTTACGCCCCAGTC.

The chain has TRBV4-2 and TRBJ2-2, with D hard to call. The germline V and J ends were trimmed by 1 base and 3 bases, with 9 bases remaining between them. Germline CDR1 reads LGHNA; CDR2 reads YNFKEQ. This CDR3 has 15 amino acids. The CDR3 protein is CASSQGVIYTGELFF. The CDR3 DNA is TGTGCCAGCAGCCAAGGGGTGATTTACACCGGGGAGCTGTTTTTT.

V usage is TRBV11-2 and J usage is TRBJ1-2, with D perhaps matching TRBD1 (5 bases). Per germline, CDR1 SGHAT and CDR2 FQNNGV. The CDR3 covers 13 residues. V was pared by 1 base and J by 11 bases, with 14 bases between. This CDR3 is CASSLGDRNWYTF. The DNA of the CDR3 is TGTGCCAGCAGCTTAGGGGACCGTAACTGGTACACCTTC. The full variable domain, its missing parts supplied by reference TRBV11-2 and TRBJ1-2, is EAGVAQSPRYKIIEKRQSVAFWCNPISGHATLYWYQQILGQGPKLLIQFQNNGVVDDSQLPKDRFSAERLKGVDSTLKIQPAKLEDSAVYLCASSLGDRNWYTFGSGTRLTVV.

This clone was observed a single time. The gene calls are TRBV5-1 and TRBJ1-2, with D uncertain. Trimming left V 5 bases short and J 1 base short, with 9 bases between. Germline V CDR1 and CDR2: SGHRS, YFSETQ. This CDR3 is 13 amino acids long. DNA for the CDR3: TGCGCCAGCAGTATCCAGGTTAACTATGGCTACACCTTC. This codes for CASSIQVNYGYTF.

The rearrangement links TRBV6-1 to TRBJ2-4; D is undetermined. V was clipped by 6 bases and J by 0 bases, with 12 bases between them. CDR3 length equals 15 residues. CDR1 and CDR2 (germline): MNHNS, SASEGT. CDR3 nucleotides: TGTGCCAGCAGCCCGGACGGGCTAGCCAAAAACATTCAGTACTTC. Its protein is CASSPDGLAKNIQYF.

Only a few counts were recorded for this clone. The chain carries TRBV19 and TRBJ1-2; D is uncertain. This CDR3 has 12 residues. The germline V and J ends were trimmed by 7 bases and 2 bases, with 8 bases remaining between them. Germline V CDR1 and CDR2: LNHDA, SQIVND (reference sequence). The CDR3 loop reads CASMTGNYGYTF. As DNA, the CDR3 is TGTGCCAGTATGACGGGGAACTATGGCTACACCTTC. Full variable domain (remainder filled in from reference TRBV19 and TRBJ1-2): DGGITQSPKYLFRKEGQNVTLSCEQNLNHDAMYWYRQDPGQGLRLIYYSQIVNDFQKGDIAEGYSVSREKKESFPLTVTSAQKNPTAFYLCASMTGNYGYTFGSGTRLTVV.

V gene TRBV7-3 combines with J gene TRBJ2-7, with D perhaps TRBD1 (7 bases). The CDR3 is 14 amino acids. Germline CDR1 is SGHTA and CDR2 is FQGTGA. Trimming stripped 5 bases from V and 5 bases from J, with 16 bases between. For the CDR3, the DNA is TGTGCCAGCAGCAAACAGGGGACTGGCGACGAGCAGTACTTC. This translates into CASSKQGTGDEQYF.